A selection of T cell receptor beta chains follows, all from one sample in a study of T cells and copy number aberrations in small-cell lung cancer. Sequenced by immunoSEQ multiplex PCR; TCRdb stores in-frame clones only, minus some. Of more than 9,500 clones listed, 75% to 80% are singletons. Material: normal tissue next to the tumor. Source of these receptors: a man between 60 and 75 years old with small cell lung cancer. The conserved cysteine and the conserved F or W are not part of the CDR3 here. A D gene is named only where the DNA matches it firmly.

V gene	J gene	D gene	CDR3 protein
TRBV7-8	TRBJ2-3	TRBD2	ASSYRDYQY
TRBV5-8	TRBJ1-1	TRBD1	ASSLLGQGHAEAF
TRBV5-6	TRBJ1-5	-	ASSPAGAGGPQH
TRBV6-1	TRBJ2-3	-	ASRVVTGNTDTQY
TRBV2	TRBJ1-2	-	ASSPINYGYT
TRBV4-1	TRBJ2-1	TRBD2	ASSQGGGALAGGKFYNEQF
TRBV4-2	TRBJ2-7	-	ASSHGGSRISSYEQY
TRBV14	TRBJ2-1	-	ASSQLVGPSSYNEQF
TRBV5-6	TRBJ1-1	-	ASSLGGMGAF
TRBV6-1	TRBJ1-4	TRBD1	ASSEVPTTGGATNEKLF
TRBV12-1	TRBJ2-7	-	AWRRREISEQY
TRBV4-2	TRBJ2-7	-	ASSQRGKANPRDYEQY
TRBV5-1	TRBJ2-5	TRBD2	ASSQGLAGQETQY
TRBV5-4	TRBJ1-3	-	ASSPQGGLGNTIY
TRBV9	TRBJ2-7	-	ASSVDSTDEQY
TRBV5-1	TRBJ2-1	-	ASRTGTGYNEQF
TRBV6-1	TRBJ2-2	TRBD1	ASSEGGTDTGELF
TRBV7-6	TRBJ2-3	TRBD1	ASSLGQGSTDTQY
TRBV7-2	TRBJ2-7	TRBD2	ASSLIVRTSDTYEQY
TRBV30	TRBJ2-7	-	AWRSGRSYEQY
TRBV19	TRBJ1-5	-	ASSSIQGHQPQH
TRBV18	TRBJ1-2	-	ASSEGPNYGYT
TRBV5-1	TRBJ2-2	-	ASKLEAGASPGELF
TRBV30	TRBJ1-1	-	AWRSGMNTEAF
TRBV29-1	TRBJ2-7	-	SVTITATYEQY
TRBV7-9	TRBJ2-5	-	ASSLGGPATTQY
TRBV5-4	TRBJ1-2	TRBD1	ASSFGTEGNRGGYT
TRBV19	TRBJ1-5	-	ASSMVGYNQPQH
TRBV30	TRBJ1-1	-	AWSTGLETEAF
TRBV11-2	TRBJ1-2	-	ASSHDWGRNYGYT
TRBV30	TRBJ2-5	TRBD2	AWSRTRAETQY
TRBV20-1	TRBJ2-7	-	SAVAYEQY
TRBV30	TRBJ2-2	-	ACRGSDYTGELF
TRBV9	TRBJ2-7	-	ASGARSSSEQY
TRBV4-1	TRBJ1-1	-	ASSQESANTEAF
TRBV6-1	TRBJ2-7	TRBD2	ASMRGLAYEQY
TRBV27	TRBJ2-7	TRBD2	ASSFGGRADYEQY
TRBV7-2	TRBJ2-1	TRBD1	ASSLDRVHEQF
TRBV9	TRBJ2-3	-	ASSVLTGVTDTQY
TRBV11-3	TRBJ2-7	-	ASSLGIEYEQY
TRBV29-1	TRBJ1-1	-	SVDGGRGTEAF
TRBV7-9	TRBJ1-2	-	ASSLDFINYGYT
TRBV5-6	TRBJ2-7	TRBD1	ASSPDRASYEQY
TRBV6-6	TRBJ2-7	TRBD1	ASSYQGGGYEQY
TRBV4-2	TRBJ2-3	TRBD2	ASSQTGTSYTDTQY
TRBV20-1	TRBJ1-3	-	SARLGNTIY
TRBV10-1	TRBJ2-1	-	ASSAGSSETNEQF
TRBV7-8	TRBJ2-5	-	ASSFGLEETQY
TRBV30	TRBJ2-3	-	AWSNDGLYTDTQY
TRBV9	TRBJ2-7	-	ASSVGDHSYEQY
TRBV7-2	TRBJ2-7	TRBD2	ASSLVAGVDEQY
TRBV7-2	TRBJ2-3	-	ASKSGRQGDTQY
TRBV18	TRBJ2-6	-	ASSPQGAGANVLT
TRBV30	TRBJ2-2	TRBD2	AWNLAGVDTGELF
TRBV7-2	TRBJ2-3	TRBD2	ASSQGTSRLDTQY
TRBV6-1	TRBJ1-5	TRBD1	ASRLQGARQPQH
TRBV6-5	TRBJ2-4	TRBD2	ASSYSLERGSQY
TRBV4-1	TRBJ1-5	-	ASNQERGNQPQH